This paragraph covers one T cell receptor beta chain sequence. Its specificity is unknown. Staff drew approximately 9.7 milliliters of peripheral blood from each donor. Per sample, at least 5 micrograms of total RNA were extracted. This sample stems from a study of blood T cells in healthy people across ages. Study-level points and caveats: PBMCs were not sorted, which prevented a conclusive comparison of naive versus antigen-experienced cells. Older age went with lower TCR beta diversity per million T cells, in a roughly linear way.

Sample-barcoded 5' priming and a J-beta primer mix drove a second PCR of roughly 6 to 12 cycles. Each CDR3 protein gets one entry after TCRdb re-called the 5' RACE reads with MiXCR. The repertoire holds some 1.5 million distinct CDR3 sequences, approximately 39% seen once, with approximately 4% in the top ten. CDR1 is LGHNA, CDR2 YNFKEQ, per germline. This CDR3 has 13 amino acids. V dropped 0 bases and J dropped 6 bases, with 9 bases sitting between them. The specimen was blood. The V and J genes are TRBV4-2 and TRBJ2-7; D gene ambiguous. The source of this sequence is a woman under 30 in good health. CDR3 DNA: TGTGCCAGCAGCCAAGAAAGATTTACCGAGCAGTACTTC. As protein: CASSQERFTEQYF.